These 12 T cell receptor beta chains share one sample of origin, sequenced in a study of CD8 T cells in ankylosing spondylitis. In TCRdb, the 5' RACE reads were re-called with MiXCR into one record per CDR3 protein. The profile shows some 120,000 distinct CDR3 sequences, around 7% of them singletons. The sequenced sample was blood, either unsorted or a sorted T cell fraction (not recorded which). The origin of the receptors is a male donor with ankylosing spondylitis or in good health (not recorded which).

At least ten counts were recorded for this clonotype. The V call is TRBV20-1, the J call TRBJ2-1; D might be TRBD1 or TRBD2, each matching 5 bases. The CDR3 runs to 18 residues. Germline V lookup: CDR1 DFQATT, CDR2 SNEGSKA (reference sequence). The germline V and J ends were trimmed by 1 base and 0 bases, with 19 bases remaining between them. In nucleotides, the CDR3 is TGCAGTGCTAGAGGATTCCGGGACGGTGTGAGCTCCTACAATGAGCAGTTCTTC. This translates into CSARGFRDGVSSYNEQFF.

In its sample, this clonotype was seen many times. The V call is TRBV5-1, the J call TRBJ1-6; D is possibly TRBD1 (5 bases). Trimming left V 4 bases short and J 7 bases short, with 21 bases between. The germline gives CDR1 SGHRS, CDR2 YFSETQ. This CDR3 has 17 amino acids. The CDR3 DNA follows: TGCGCCAGCAGCACAGCCTGGGACGGTGGTGAGAATTCACCCCTCCACTTT. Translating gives CASSTAWDGGENSPLHF.

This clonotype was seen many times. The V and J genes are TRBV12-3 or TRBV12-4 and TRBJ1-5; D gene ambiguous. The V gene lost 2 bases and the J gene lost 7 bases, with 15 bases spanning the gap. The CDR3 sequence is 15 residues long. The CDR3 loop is CASSLSPEGRQPQHF. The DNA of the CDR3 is TGTGCCAGCAGTTTATCCCCCGAAGGCCGGCAGCCCCAGCATTTT.

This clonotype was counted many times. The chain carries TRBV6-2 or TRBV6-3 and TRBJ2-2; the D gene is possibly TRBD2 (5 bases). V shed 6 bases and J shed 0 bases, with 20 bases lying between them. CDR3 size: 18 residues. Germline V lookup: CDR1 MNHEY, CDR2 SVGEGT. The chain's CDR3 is CASSSRSSLISNTGELFF. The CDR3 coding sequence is TGTGCCAGCAGCTCCCGCTCTAGCCTTATTTCGAACACCGGGGAGCTGTTTTTT.

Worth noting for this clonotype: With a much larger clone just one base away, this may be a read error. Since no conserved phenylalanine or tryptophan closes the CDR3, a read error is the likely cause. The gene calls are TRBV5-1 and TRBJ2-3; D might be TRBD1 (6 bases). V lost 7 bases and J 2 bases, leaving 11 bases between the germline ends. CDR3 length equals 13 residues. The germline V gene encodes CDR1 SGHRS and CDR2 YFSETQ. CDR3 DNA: TGCGCCAGCGGCTCAGGGGCCACAGATACGCAGTATTTA. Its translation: CASGSGATDTQYL.

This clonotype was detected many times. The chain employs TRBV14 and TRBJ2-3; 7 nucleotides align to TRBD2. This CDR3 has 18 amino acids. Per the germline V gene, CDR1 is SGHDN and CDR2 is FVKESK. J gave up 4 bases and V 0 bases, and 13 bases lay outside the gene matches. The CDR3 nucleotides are TGTGCCAGCAGCCAAGATACCCATACCTCGGGGAGGGCAGATACGCAGTATTTT. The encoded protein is CASSQDTHTSGRADTQYF.

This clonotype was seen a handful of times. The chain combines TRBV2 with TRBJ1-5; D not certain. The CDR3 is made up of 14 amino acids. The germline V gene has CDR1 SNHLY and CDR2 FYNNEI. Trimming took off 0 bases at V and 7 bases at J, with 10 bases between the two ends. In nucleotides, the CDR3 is TGTGCCAGCAGTGAAGCTGGGATGGGGCAGCCCCAGCATTTT. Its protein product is CASSEAGMGQPQHF. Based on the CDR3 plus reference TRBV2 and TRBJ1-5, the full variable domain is EPEVTQTPSHQVTQMGQEVILRCVPISNHLYFYWYRQILGQKVEFLVSFYNNEISEKSEIFDDQFSVERPDGSNFTLKIRSTKLEDSAMYFCASSEAGMGQPQHFGDGTRLSIL.

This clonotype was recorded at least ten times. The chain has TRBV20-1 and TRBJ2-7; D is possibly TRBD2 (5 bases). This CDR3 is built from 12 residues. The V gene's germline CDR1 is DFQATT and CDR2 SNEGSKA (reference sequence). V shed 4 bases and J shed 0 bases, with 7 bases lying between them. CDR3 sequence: CSAIRDSYEQYF. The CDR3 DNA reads TGCAGTGCTATACGGGACTCCTACGAGCAGTACTTC.

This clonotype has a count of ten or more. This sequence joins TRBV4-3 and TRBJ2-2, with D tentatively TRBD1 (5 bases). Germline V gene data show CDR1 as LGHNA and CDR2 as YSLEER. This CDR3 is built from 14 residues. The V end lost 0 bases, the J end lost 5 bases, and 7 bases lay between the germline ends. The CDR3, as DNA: TGCGCCAGCAGCCAAGATCAGGGTACCGGGGAGCTGTTTTTT. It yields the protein CASSQDQGTGELFF.

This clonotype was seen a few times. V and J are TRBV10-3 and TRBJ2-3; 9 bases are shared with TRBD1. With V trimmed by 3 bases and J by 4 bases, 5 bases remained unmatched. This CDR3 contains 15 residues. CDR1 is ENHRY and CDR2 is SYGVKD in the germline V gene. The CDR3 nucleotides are TGTGCCATCAGTGAATCGGGACAGGGTCCAGATACGCAGTATTTT. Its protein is CAISESGQGPDTQYF.

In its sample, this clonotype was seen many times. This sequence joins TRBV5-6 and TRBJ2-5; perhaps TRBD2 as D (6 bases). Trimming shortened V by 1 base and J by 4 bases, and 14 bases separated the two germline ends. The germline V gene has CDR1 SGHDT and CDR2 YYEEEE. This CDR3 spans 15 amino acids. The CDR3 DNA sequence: TGTGCCAGCAGCTTGTTTGGGTCTAGCGTAGAGACCCAGTACTTC. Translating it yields CASSLFGSSVETQYF.

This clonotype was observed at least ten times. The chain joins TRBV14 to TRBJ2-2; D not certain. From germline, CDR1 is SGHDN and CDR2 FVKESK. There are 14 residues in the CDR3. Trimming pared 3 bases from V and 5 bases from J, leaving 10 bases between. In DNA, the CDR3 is TGTGCCAGCAGCCAGTTACGGATGACCGGGGAGCTGTTTTTT. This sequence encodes CASSQLRMTGELFF.